These T cell receptor beta chains were read from a single sample in a study of blood T cell repertoires in COVID-19. Data came from immunoSEQ multiplex PCR; TCRdb stores just in-frame clones and leaves some out. The sample comprises about 160,000 clones, 60% to 85% of which are singletons, and roughly 8.3% rests with the top ten. Input material: peripheral blood. Every receptor here comes from a man aged 55-75 years with acute or convalescent COVID-19. The CDR3 runs from the conserved cysteine through the conserved F or W. The D gene is left open where the match is weak. A clone size is listed for some rows: how often the clone was seen (once, few, many), or a class if it is expanded.

CDR3nt	CDR3aa	d_gene	j_gene	v_gene	abundance
TGTGCCAGTAGTATTCAGGGGCCGGGCACTGAAGCTTTCTTT	CASSIQGPGTEAFF	.	TRBJ1-1	TRBV19	.
TGTGCCAGTAGTCCCCCGGGGGTGGAAGCTTTCTTT	CASSPPGVEAFF	.	TRBJ1-1	TRBV19	.
TGCGCCAGCAGCCCGGACATCCGATCCCACTATGGCTACACCTTC	CASSPDIRSHYGYTF	.	TRBJ1-2	TRBV5-1	few
TGTGCTAGTGGCCCTCGGGACAGGGAGGCTGGAAACACCATATATTTT	CASGPRDREAGNTIYF	TRBD1	TRBJ1-3	TRBV12-5	once
TGTGCCAGCAGCGTAGGGACAGGGTCGAAAGGCTACACCTTC	CASSVGTGSKGYTF	TRBD1	TRBJ1-2	TRBV9	.
TGTGCCTGGGCGTCAGGGGGCGGGCAGCCCCAGCATTTT	CAWASGGGQPQHF	TRBD1	TRBJ1-5	TRBV30	.
TGCAGCGTTGAAGGGGGGGGACTTGACAATGAGCAGTTCTTC	CSVEGGGLDNEQFF	TRBD2	TRBJ2-1	TRBV29-1	.
TGCAGCGTGAGACGTGGGGCGTCGAAGACAGATACGCAGTATTTT	CSVRRGASKTDTQYF	.	TRBJ2-3	TRBV29-1	few
TGTGCCAGCTCAAGGGCGGGGGGCCACGAGCAGTACTTC	CASSRAGGHEQYF	TRBD2	TRBJ2-7	TRBV18	.
TGTGCCAGCAGCTACAGTGGGACAGGAGCTTTCTTT	CASSYSGTGAFF	TRBD1	TRBJ1-1	TRBV5-6	.
TGTGCCAGCCTCAAACCGGGACAGGGAGGAAAAACCGGGGAGCTGTTTTTT	CASLKPGQGGKTGELFF	TRBD1	TRBJ2-2	TRBV2	few
TGTGCCAGCTTACGTACGGGACTCCGCCTCGAGGCTTTCTTT	CASLRTGLRLEAFF	.	TRBJ1-1	TRBV6-5	.
TGTGCCAGCAGTTACATCGAGCAGTACTTC	CASSYIEQYF	.	TRBJ2-7	TRBV28	.
TGTGCCATCAGTGAGTCGACTAGTCACCCCTACAATGAGCAGTTCTTC	CAISESTSHPYNEQFF	.	TRBJ2-1	TRBV10-3	.
TGCGCCAGCAGCCCGTTAGCGGGGGGCTCCAATGAGCAGTTCTTC	CASSPLAGGSNEQFF	TRBD2	TRBJ2-1	TRBV5-1	.
TGTGCCAGTAGTATGAACTCCTATACGCAGTATTTT	CASSMNSYTQYF	.	TRBJ2-3	TRBV19	.
TGTGCCAGCAGCGTAGAGCCGGACTTTCAAGAGACCCAGTACTTC	CASSVEPDFQETQYF	.	TRBJ2-5	TRBV9	many
TGTGCCAGCAGCCAAGTGGGAGGTTCCGGTGAAGCTTTCTTT	CASSQVGGSGEAFF	.	TRBJ1-1	TRBV3-1/TRBV3-2	once
TGTGCCAGCAGCCCTCTCCTTTTGACGGCCCGAGGGTCAGATACGCAGTATTTT	CASSPLLLTARGSDTQYF	.	TRBJ2-3	TRBV9	once